The 20 T cell receptor beta chains below were found in one sample sequenced in a study of blood T cells in healthy people across ages. Sample-barcoded 5' priming and a J-beta primer mix drove a second PCR of 7 to 11 cycles. TCRdb called the 5' RACE reads again in MiXCR, with one record for every CDR3 protein. The repertoire holds over a million distinct CDR3 sequences, with approximately 25% as singletons. These data were likewise used in another study, on T cells of mothers and their children.

Sequencing was carried out using blood. These receptors all stem from a girl aged 2-15 years in good health.

This clonotype has more than one count but fewer than ten. The chain recombines TRBV6-1 with TRBJ1-5; D is perhaps TRBD1 (5 bases). V was pared by 4 bases and J by 11 bases, with 27 bases between. CDR1 and CDR2 from the germline V gene are MNHNS and SASEGT. The CDR3 has 17 residues. The CDR3 spells CASSAWVRGGVMRAQHF. The CDR3 coding sequence is TGTGCCAGCAGTGCGTGGGTTCGTGGGGGGGTAATGCGAGCCCAGCATTTT.

The genes are TRBV4-3 and TRBJ1-2, with D unclear. V was cut by 1 base and J by 5 bases, with 11 bases left in between. The CDR3 sequence is 14 residues long. Germline lookup yields CDR1 LGHNA and CDR2 YSLEER. The CDR3, as DNA: TGCGCCAGCAGCCAAGGGGTAGGAAGTTATGGCTACACCTTC. This codes for CASSQGVGSYGYTF.

CDR3 DNA sequence: TGCAGCGTTGCCGGTCTCGATGGCTACACCTTC. Amino acid sequence: CSVAGLDGYTF. V usage is TRBV29-1 and J usage is TRBJ1-2; no clear D gene. Trimming pared 4 bases from V and 6 bases from J, leaving 9 bases between. The CDR3 extends over 11 amino acids. The germline V gene encodes CDR1 SQVTM and CDR2 ANQGSEA.

This clonotype occurred many times. The chain combines TRBV12-3 or TRBV12-4 with TRBJ1-5; 7 nucleotides agree with TRBD1. The length of the CDR3 is 15 residues. V lost 5 bases and J lost 6; bases outside the gene matches: 10. In nucleotides, the CDR3 is TGTGCCAGCAGTCCCAACAGGGGAGTGAGTCAGCCCCAGCATTTT. This codes for CASSPNRGVSQPQHF.

This chain connects TRBV20-1 to TRBJ2-5; D gene uncertain. V was shortened by 0 bases and J by 3 bases, with 11 bases between the two germline ends. Germline V gene lookup returns CDR1 DFQATT and CDR2 SNEGSKA (reference sequence). The CDR3 is made up of 14 amino acids. The CDR3 nucleotides read TGCAGTGCTAGAGATTACGACGTAGAAGAGACCCAGTACTTC. Amino acids: CSARDYDVEETQYF.

The table lists this clonotype with many counts. The J gene is TRBJ1-1, the V gene TRBV6-6; D gene unclear. Germline V gives CDR1 MNHNY, CDR2 SVGAGI (reference sequence). Deletions cut 0 bases from V and 8 bases from J, with 7 bases between. This CDR3 contains 12 residues. This CDR3 is CASSYSSSEAFF. CDR3 nucleotide sequence: TGTGCCAGCAGTTACTCGTCCAGCGAAGCTTTCTTT.

The V call is TRBV20-1, the J call TRBJ2-1; 8 bases agree with TRBD2. V was clipped by 2 bases and J by 2 bases; unmatched bases: 2. The germline V gene encodes CDR1 DFQATT and CDR2 SNEGSKA (reference sequence). The CDR3 runs to 14 residues. CDR3 DNA sequence: TGCAGTGCTAGAAGGCGGGGGGCCTACAATGAGCAGTTCTTC. Protein sequence: CSARRRGAYNEQFF.

This clonotype has more than one count but fewer than ten. The chain uses TRBV28 and TRBJ1-1; D remains unclear. The CDR3 contains 14 residues. V was clipped by 3 bases and J by 3 bases, with 11 bases between them. The germline CDR1 and CDR2 sequences are MDHEN and SYDVKM. CDR3 nucleotides: TGTGCCAGCAGTTTTGGACCCCCCTACACTGAAGCTTTCTTT. Protein: CASSFGPPYTEAFF. The full variable domain, its missing parts supplied by reference TRBV28 and TRBJ1-1, is DVKVTQSSRYLVKRTGEKVFLECVQDMDHENMFWYRQDPGLGLRLIYFSYDVKMKEKGDIPEGYSVSREKKERFSLILESASTNQTSMYLCASSFGPPYTEAFFGQGTRLTVV.

This chain connects TRBV4-1 to TRBJ2-2; either TRBD1 or TRBD2 may fit D (5 bases each). The V end lost 2 bases, the J end lost 7 bases, and 8 bases lay between the germline ends. The CDR3 runs 13 residues. Germline CDR1 and CDR2: MGHRA and YSYEKL. The CDR3 region is CASSQLGDGELFF. The CDR3 DNA is TGCGCCAGCAGCCAATTGGGGGACGGGGAGCTGTTTTTT.

The rearrangement links TRBV14 to TRBJ2-1; possibly TRBD2 for D (6 bases). Germline values: CDR1 SGHDN, CDR2 FVKESK. This CDR3 comprises 13 residues. Trimming left V 4 bases short and J 6 bases short, with 10 bases between. CDR3 bases: TGTGCCAGCAGCCGCTGGGAGGTCAATGAGCAGTTCTTC. Translation gives CASSRWEVNEQFF.

Only a few counts were recorded for this clonotype. The chain couples TRBV29-1 to TRBJ2-1; D is possibly TRBD1 or TRBD2 (5 bases each). Germline lookup yields CDR1 SQVTM and CDR2 ANQGSEA. Trimming cost V 3 bases and J 0 bases, with 18 bases left between them. This CDR3 is 17 amino acids long. CDR3 in amino acids: CSVDDLRDPRSYNEQFF. Written as DNA, the CDR3 is TGCAGCGTTGATGACCTCCGGGACCCCCGCTCCTACAATGAGCAGTTCTTC.

This sequence joins TRBV6-5 and TRBJ2-1, with 13 bases identical to TRBD2. V gave up 6 bases and J gave up 5 bases; unmatched junction bases: 10. Germline loops: CDR1 MNHEY, CDR2 SVGAGI. The CDR3 is 17 residues long. CDR3 protein: CASSQGLAGERDNEQFF. CDR3 coding DNA: TGTGCCAGCAGCCAAGGACTAGCGGGAGAAAGGGACAATGAGCAGTTCTTC.

V gene TRBV20-1 combines with J gene TRBJ2-5, with D possibly TRBD2 on 5 matching bases. The V gene lost 0 bases and the J gene lost 4 bases, with 15 bases spanning the gap. CDR1 and CDR2 from the germline V gene are DFQATT and SNEGSKA (reference sequence). The CDR3 is 15 amino acids. In DNA form, the CDR3 reads TGCAGTGCTAGAGATGTTAATATCGGGGTAGAGACCCAGTACTTC. Its translation: CSARDVNIGVETQYF.

The rearrangement uses TRBV20-1 and TRBJ1-3; D unclear. There are 12 residues in the CDR3. V was trimmed by 3 bases and J by 4 bases, leaving 7 bases between them. Germline values: CDR1 DFQATT, CDR2 SNEGSKA (reference sequence). The CDR3: CSARVVGNTIYF. In DNA form, the CDR3 reads TGCAGTGCTAGGGTCGTCGGAAACACCATATATTTT.

This chain links TRBV6-5 with TRBJ1-1; D perhaps matches TRBD1 (6 bases). V lost 5 bases and J lost 0, with 13 bases in between. There are 15 residues in the CDR3. In germline, CDR1 is MNHEY, CDR2 SVGAGI. The CDR3, as DNA: TGTGCCAGCAGTCCAGGGGTATCGATGAACACTGAAGCTTTCTTT. Protein sequence: CASSPGVSMNTEAFF.

The chain employs TRBV12-5 and TRBJ2-1, with 14 nucleotides matching TRBD2. V shed 1 base, J shed 0 bases, and the junction held 20 bases outside the gene matches. CDR3 length: 24 amino acids. CDR1 LGHNT and CDR2 FRNRAP come from the germline V gene. The CDR3 spells CASGLATDKLGLAGASTSYNEQFF. The CDR3 coding sequence is TGTGCTAGTGGTTTGGCCACCGACAAATTGGGACTAGCGGGGGCCTCTACCTCCTACAATGAGCAGTTCTTC. Supplemented by reference TRBV12-5 and TRBJ2-1, the full variable domain reads DARVTQTPRHKVTEMGQEVTMRCQPILGHNTVFWYRQTMMQGLELLAYFRNRAPLDDSGMPKDRFSAEMPDATLATLKIQPSEPRDSAVYFCASGLATDKLGLAGASTSYNEQFFGPGTRLTVL.

V gene TRBV12-3 or TRBV12-4 combines with J gene TRBJ1-5, with D possibly being TRBD1 (6 bases). Trimming pared 6 bases from V and 6 bases from J, leaving 15 bases between. The CDR3 totals 14 residues. DNA for the CDR3: TGTGCCAGCAGCTCCACAACAGGGCCTCAGCCCCAGCATTTT. Its translation: CASSSTTGPQPQHF.

To note about this clonotype: Relative to the germline gene, one junction end is altered; a read error may explain this. V is TRBV7-7 and J is TRBJ2-1; D is ambiguous. Germline assignment: CDR1 SSHAT and CDR2 FNYEAQ (reference sequence). The CDR3 is 13 residues long. The CDR3 protein is CASSLGYLNEQFF. In DNA, the CDR3 is TGTGCTAGCAGCTTAGGGTATTTAAATGAGCAGTTCTTC. Filled out from reference TRBV7-7 and TRBJ2-1, the complete variable domain reads GAGVSQSPRYKVTKRGQDVTLRCDPISSHATLYWYQQALGQGPEFLTYFNYEAQPDKSGLPSDRFSAERPEGSISTLTIQRTEQRDSAMYRCASSLGYLNEQFFGPGTRLTVL.

There are a few counts of this clonotype. V is TRBV7-9 and J is TRBJ1-1; a weak D match, TRBD1 (5 bases). Trimming cost V 0 bases and J 4 bases, with 12 bases left between them. The germline V gene has CDR1 SEHNR and CDR2 FQNEAQ (reference sequence). This CDR3 has 15 amino acids. This CDR3 reads CASSLAQGGSTEAFF. The CDR3 DNA reads as TGTGCCAGCAGCTTAGCGCAGGGCGGGAGCACTGAAGCTTTCTTT.

The chain employs TRBV2 and TRBJ2-5, with D perhaps matching TRBD2 (6 bases). This CDR3 is built from 14 residues. Trimming took off 4 bases at V and 2 bases at J, with 11 bases between the two ends. Per germline, CDR1 SNHLY and CDR2 FYNNEI. The CDR3 loop is CASSVLARQETQYF. The CDR3, as DNA: TGTGCCAGCAGTGTTCTAGCGAGACAAGAGACCCAGTACTTC.